One sample yielded the 12 T cell receptor beta chains listed below, sequenced in a study of CD8 T cells in ankylosing spondylitis. Study results and limitations: What appeared characteristic of ankylosing spondylitis blood was a TCR beta motif of about eight highly homologous variants.

These TCRs are of unknown antigen specificity. TCRdb called the 5' RACE reads again in MiXCR, with one record for every CDR3 protein. Of a few hundred thousand distinct CDR3 sequences listed, roughly 17% are singletons. Source material: blood, either unsorted or a sorted T cell fraction (not recorded which). These receptors originate from a male donor with ankylosing spondylitis.

The V gene is TRBV7-2, the J gene TRBJ2-1; D might be TRBD1 or TRBD2, each matching 6 bases. With 6 bases removed from V and 0 bases from J, the gap between germline ends came to 12 bases. The CDR3 covers 15 residues. Germline values: CDR1 SGHTA, CDR2 FQGNSA. CDR3 amino acids: CASRSGGGSYNEQFF. CDR3 nucleotides: TGTGCCAGCAGATCAGGAGGGGGCTCCTACAATGAGCAGTTCTTC.

V and J are TRBV4-2 and TRBJ2-3; weak D call: TRBD2 (6 bases). Trimming removed 1 base from V and 5 bases from J, with 16 bases in between. This CDR3 contains 16 residues. The germline V gene has CDR1 LGHNA and CDR2 YNFKEQ. In DNA, the CDR3 is TGTGCCAGCAGCCAAGGACTAGTTGAGGTTAGAGATACGCAGTATTTT. Protein product: CASSQGLVEVRDTQYF.

This clonotype was recorded a few times. CDR3 sequence (DNA): TGCAGTGCTAGAGATCAAGGGCGGGATAATTCACCCCTCCACTTT. This encodes CSARDQGRDNSPLHF. J is TRBJ1-6 and V is TRBV20-1; D unclear. Germline assignment: CDR1 DFQATT and CDR2 SNEGSKA (reference sequence). The CDR3 length is 15 residues. The V end was cut by 0 bases, the J end by 5 bases, with 11 bases between.

This clonotype occurred many times. The J gene is TRBJ1-1, the V gene TRBV12-3 or TRBV12-4; the match to TRBD1 covers 8 bases. The ends lost 3 bases at V and 6 bases at J; junction bases unmatched: 3. CDR3 length: 13 residues. CDR3 sequence (DNA): TGTGCCAGCAGTTTTAGCAGGGGGCCTGAAGCTTTCTTT. Translated: CASSFSRGPEAFF.

In this sample, this clonotype turned up a few times. This chain links TRBV27 with TRBJ2-1, with 7 bases matching TRBD2. Germline V CDR1 and CDR2: MNHEY, SMNVEV (reference sequence). The CDR3 covers 16 residues. The ends lost 5 bases at V and 5 bases at J; junction bases unmatched: 12. The CDR3 loop reads CASSPVAGRRNNEQFF. CDR3 DNA sequence: TGTGCCAGCAGTCCGGTAGCGGGCCGGAGAAACAATGAGCAGTTCTTC.

V is TRBV20-1 and J is TRBJ2-7, with D perhaps matching TRBD1 (8 bases). Germline values: CDR1 DFQATT, CDR2 SNEGSKA (reference sequence). This CDR3 is built from 15 residues. Trimming took 2 bases from V and 4 from J, leaving 18 bases between them. This CDR3 is CSARSTGGGPYEQYF. CDR3 sequence (DNA): TGCAGTGCTAGATCCACAGGGGGAGGGCCGTACGAGCAGTACTTC.

This clonotype has more than one count but fewer than ten. This chain connects TRBV7-9 to TRBJ2-1, with 11 bases identical to TRBD2. J gave up 5 bases and V 5 bases, and 5 bases lay outside the gene matches. The CDR3 contains 15 residues. Germline CDR1 SEHNR, CDR2 FQNEAQ (reference sequence). CDR3 DNA: TGTGCCAGCAGCAAGGGACTAGCGGCGAACAATGAGCAGTTCTTC. As protein: CASSKGLAANNEQFF.

This clonotype has only a few counts. The chain combines TRBV19 with TRBJ2-3; TRBD2 might be the D (5 bases). Germline CDR1 reads LNHDA; CDR2 reads SQIVND (reference sequence). The CDR3 is 15 residues long. V lost 6 bases, J lost 1 base, and 14 bases lay in between. The CDR3 DNA reads TGTGCCAGTAGACTAAATCCGCGGGGCACAGATACGCAGTATTTT. Its translation is CASRLNPRGTDTQYF.

V is TRBV7-2 and J is TRBJ2-3; no firm D call. CDR3 length: 15 residues. V was shortened by 3 bases and J by 7 bases, with 17 bases between the two germline ends. Germline V gives CDR1 SGHTA, CDR2 FQGNSA. CDR3 bases: TGTGCCAGCAGCTTTGGAACTCCAGAAACCTATACGCAGTATTTT. Amino acids: CASSFGTPETYTQYF.

This clonotype appeared many times. The V call is TRBV14, the J call TRBJ1-4, with D perhaps matching TRBD1 (6 bases). V was cut by 0 bases and J by 4 bases, with 9 bases left in between. The CDR3 contains 15 residues. Germline V gives CDR1 SGHDN, CDR2 FVKESK. This CDR3 reads CASSQDQGYNEKLFF. DNA for the CDR3: TGTGCCAGCAGCCAAGACCAGGGGTATAATGAAAAACTGTTTTTT.

This clonotype was seen repeatedly, ten times or more. This chain links TRBV15 with TRBJ2-3, with D hard to call. The length of the CDR3 is 13 residues. Germline V gene lookup returns CDR1 LNHNV and CDR2 YYDKDF (reference sequence). V was shortened by 0 bases and J by 5 bases, with 6 bases between the two germline ends. The CDR3 region is CATSRDWGDTQYF. CDR3 bases: TGTGCCACCAGCAGAGATTGGGGAGATACGCAGTATTTT.

This chain connects TRBV5-1 to TRBJ2-3; the D is unclear. This CDR3 comprises 14 residues. CDR1 and CDR2 from the germline V gene are SGHRS and YFSETQ. V was trimmed by 3 bases and J by 4 bases, leaving 12 bases between them. The CDR3 is CASSWLWGADTQYF. DNA of the CDR3: TGCGCCAGCAGCTGGCTATGGGGTGCAGATACGCAGTATTTT. The complete variable domain, with remaining parts taken from reference TRBV5-1 and TRBJ2-3, reads KAGVTQTPRYLIKTRGQQVTLSCSPISGHRSVSWYQQTPGQGLQFLFEYFSETQRNKGNFPGRFSGRQFSNSRSEMNVSTLELGDSALYLCASSWLWGADTQYFGPGTRLTVL.